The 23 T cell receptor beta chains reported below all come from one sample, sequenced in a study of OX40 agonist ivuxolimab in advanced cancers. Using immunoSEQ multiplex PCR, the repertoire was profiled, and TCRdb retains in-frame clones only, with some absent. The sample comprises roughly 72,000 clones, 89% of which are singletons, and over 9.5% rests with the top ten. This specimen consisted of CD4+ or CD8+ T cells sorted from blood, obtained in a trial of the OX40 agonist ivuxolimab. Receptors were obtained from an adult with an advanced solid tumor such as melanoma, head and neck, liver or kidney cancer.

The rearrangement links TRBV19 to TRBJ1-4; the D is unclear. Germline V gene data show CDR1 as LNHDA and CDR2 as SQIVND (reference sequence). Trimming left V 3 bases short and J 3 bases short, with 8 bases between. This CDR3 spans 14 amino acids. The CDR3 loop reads CASSMLGSNEKLFF. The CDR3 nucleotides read TGTGCCAGTAGTATGCTGGGGTCTAATGAAAAACTGTTTTTT.

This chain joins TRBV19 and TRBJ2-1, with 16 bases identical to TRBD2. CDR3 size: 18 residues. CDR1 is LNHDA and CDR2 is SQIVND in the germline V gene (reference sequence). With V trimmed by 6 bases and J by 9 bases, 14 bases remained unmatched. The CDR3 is CASRPPLGLAGGGSEQFF. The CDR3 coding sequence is TGTGCCAGTAGACCCCCCTTGGGACTAGCGGGAGGGGGTAGTGAGCAGTTCTTC.

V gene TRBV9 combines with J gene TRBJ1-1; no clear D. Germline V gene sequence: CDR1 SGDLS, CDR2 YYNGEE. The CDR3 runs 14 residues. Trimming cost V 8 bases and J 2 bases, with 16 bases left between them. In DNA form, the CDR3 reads TGTGCCAGTCCCGGGGTGGGGTCTAACACTGAAGCTTTCTTT. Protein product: CASPGVGSNTEAFF.

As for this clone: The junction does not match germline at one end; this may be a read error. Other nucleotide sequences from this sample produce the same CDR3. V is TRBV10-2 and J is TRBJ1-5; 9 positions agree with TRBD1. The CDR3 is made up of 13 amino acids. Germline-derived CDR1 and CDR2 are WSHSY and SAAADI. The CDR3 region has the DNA TGCGCCACCCGACAGGGGGTCAATCAGCCCCAGCATTTC. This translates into CATRQGVNQPQHF.

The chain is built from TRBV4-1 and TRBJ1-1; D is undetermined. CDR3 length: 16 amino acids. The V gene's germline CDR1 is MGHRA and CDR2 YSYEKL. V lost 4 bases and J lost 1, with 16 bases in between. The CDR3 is CASSPLGSLGNTEAFF. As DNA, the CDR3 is TGCGCCAGCAGCCCCCTCGGGTCCCTGGGGAACACTGAAGCTTTCTTT.

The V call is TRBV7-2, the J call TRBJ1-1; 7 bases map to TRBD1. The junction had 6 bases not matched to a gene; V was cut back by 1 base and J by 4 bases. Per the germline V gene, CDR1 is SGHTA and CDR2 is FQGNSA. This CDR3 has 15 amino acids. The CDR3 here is CASSLGPGGGTEAFF. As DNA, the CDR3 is TGTGCCAGCAGCTTAGGTCCAGGGGGGGGCACTGAAGCTTTCTTT.

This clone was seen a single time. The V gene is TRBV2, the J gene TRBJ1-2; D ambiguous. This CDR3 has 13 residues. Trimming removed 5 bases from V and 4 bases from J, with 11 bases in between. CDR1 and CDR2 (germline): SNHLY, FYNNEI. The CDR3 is CASSPNTFYGYTF. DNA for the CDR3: TGTGCCAGCAGTCCTAATACTTTCTATGGCTACACCTTC.

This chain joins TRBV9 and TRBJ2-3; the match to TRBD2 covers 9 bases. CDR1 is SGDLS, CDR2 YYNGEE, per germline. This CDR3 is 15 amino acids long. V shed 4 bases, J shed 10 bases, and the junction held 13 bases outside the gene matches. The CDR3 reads CASSLAGAAVSAQYF. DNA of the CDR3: TGTGCCAGCAGCTTAGCGGGGGCAGCCGTCTCGGCGCAGTATTTT.

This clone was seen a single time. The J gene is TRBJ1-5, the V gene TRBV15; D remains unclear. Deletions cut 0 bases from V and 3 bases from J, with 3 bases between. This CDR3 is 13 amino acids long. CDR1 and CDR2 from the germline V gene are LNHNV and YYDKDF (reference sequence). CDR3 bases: TGTGCCACCAGCAGAGATCCCAATCAGCCCCAGCATTTT. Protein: CATSRDPNQPQHF.

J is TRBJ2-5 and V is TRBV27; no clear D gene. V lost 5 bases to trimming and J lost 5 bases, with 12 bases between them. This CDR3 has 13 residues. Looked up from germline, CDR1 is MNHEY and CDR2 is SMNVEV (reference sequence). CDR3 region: CASSPGRPETQYF. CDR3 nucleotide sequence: TGTGCCAGCAGTCCGGGCCGACCGGAGACCCAGTACTTC.

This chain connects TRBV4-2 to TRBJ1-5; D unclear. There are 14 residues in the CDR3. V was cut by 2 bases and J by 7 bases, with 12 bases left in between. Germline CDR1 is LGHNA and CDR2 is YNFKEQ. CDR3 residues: CASSQKPGSQPQHF. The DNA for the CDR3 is TGTGCCAGCAGCCAAAAGCCGGGAAGCCAGCCCCAGCATTTT.

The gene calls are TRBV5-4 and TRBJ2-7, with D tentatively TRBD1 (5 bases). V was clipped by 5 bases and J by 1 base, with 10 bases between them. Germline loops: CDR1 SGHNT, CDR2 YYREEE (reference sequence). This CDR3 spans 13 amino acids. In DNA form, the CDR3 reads TGTGCCAGCAGTTTTCAGGGTTCCTACGAGCAGTACTTC. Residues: CASSFQGSYEQYF.

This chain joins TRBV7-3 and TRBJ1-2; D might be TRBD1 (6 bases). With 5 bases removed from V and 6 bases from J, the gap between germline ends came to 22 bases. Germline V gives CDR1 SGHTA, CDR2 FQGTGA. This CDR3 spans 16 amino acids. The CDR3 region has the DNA TGTGCCAGCAGCGAAACTGGGGTACCAGGGGATAATGGCTACACCTTC. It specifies CASSETGVPGDNGYTF.

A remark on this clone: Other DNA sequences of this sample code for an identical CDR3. The chain's CDR3 is CASSPQGGDTEAFF. In DNA, the CDR3 is TGTGCCAGCTCACCGCAGGGGGGTGACACTGAAGCTTTCTTT. This chain links TRBV18 with TRBJ1-1, with 7 bases aligning to TRBD1. Germline values: CDR1 KGHSH, CDR2 LQKENI. The ends lost 3 bases at V and 3 bases at J; junction bases unmatched: 4. This CDR3 has 14 amino acids.

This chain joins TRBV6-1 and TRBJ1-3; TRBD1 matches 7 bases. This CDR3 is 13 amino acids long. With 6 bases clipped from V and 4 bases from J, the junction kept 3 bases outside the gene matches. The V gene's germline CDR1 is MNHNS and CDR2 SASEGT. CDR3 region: CASRGDSGNTIYF. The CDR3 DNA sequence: TGTGCCAGCAGAGGGGACAGCGGAAACACCATATATTTT.

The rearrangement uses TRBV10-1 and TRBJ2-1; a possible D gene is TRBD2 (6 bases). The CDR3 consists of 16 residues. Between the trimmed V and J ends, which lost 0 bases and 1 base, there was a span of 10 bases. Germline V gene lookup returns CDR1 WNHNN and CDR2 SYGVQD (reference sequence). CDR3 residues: CASSESVGGSYNEQFF. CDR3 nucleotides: TGCGCCAGCAGTGAGTCTGTCGGAGGGTCCTACAATGAGCAGTTCTTC.

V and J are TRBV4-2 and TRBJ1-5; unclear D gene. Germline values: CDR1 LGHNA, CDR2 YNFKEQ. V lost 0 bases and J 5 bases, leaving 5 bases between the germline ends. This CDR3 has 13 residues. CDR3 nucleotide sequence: TGTGCCAGCAGCCAAGATCGCTATCAGCCCCAGCATTTT. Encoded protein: CASSQDRYQPQHF.

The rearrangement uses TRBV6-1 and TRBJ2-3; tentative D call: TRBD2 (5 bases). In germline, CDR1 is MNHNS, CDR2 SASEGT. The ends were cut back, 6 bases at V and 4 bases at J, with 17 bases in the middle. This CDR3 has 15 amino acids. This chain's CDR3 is CASRNPGFGADTQYF. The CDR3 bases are TGTGCCAGCAGAAACCCGGGATTCGGCGCAGATACGCAGTATTTT.

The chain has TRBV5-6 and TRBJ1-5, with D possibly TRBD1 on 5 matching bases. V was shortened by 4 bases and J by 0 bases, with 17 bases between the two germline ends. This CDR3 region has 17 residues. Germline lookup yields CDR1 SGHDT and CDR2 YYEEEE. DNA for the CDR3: TGTGCCAGCAGCCCCTGGCGAGGGGCTGATAGCAATCAGCCCCAGCATTTT. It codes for CASSPWRGADSNQPQHF. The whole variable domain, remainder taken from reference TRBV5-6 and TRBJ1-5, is DAGVTQSPTHLIKTRGQQVTLRCSPKSGHDTVSWYQQALGQGPQFIFQYYEEEERQRGNFPDRFSGHQFPNYSSELNVNALLLGDSALYLCASSPWRGADSNQPQHFGDGTRLSIL.

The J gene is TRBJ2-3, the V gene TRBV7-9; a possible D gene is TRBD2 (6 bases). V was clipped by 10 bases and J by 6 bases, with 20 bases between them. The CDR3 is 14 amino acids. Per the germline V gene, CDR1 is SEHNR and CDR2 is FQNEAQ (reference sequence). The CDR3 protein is CAIASVGMEDTQYF. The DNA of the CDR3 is TGTGCCATCGCTAGCGTCGGAATGGAGGATACGCAGTATTTT. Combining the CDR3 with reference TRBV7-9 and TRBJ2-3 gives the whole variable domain DTGVSQNPRHKITKRGQNVTFRCDPISEHNRLYWYRQTLGQGPEFLTYFQNEAQLEKSRLLSDRFSAERPKGSFSTLEIQRTEQGDSAMYLCAIASVGMEDTQYFGPGTRLTVL.

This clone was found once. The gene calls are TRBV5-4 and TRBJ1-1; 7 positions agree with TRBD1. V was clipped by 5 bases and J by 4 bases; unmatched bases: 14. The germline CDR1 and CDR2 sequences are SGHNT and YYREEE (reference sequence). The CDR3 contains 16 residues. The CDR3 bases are TGTGCCAGCAGTAGAGGGACAGTATCGGGGGCCACTGAAGCTTTCTTT. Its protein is CASSRGTVSGATEAFF.

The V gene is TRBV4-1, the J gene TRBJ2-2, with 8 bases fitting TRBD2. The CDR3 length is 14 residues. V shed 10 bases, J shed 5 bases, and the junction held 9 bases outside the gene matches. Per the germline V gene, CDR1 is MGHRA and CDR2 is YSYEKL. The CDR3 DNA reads TGCGCCACCGGGCTAGCGGGTTGGACCGGGGAGCTGTTTTTT. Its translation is CATGLAGWTGELFF.

The CDR3 nucleotides read TGTGCCAGCAGCTTATCAACTAGCAATCAGCCCCAGCATTTT. Its protein is CASSLSTSNQPQHF. This chain connects TRBV11-1 to TRBJ1-5; D gene unclear. Trimming stripped 2 bases from V and 0 bases from J, with 5 bases between. This CDR3 spans 14 amino acids. Germline V gives CDR1 SGHAT, CDR2 FQDESV (reference sequence).